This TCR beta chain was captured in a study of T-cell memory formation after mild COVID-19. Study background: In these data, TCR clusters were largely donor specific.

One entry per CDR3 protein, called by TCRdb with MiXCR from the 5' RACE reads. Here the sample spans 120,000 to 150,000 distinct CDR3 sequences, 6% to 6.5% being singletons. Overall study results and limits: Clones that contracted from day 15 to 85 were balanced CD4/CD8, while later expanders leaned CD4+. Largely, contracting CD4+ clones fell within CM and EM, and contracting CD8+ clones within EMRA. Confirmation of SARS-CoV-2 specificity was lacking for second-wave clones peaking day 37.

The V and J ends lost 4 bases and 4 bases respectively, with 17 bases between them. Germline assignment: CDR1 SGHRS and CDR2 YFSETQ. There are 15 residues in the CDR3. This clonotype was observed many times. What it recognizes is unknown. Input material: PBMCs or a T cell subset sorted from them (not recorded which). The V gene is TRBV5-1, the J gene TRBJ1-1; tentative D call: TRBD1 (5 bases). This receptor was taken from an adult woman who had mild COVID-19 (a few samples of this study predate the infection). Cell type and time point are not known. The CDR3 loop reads CASSPGTVDPTEAFF. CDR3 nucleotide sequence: TGCGCCAGCAGCCCCGGGACGGTAGATCCCACTGAAGCTTTCTTT.